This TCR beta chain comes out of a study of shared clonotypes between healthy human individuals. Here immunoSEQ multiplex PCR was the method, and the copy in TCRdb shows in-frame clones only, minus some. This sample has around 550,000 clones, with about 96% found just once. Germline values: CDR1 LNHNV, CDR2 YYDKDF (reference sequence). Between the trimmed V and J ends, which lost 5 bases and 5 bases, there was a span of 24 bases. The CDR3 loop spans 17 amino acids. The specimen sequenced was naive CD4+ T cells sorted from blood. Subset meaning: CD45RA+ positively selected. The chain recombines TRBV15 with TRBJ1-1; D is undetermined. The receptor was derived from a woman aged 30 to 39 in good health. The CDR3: CATSPVKGAPGLTEAFF. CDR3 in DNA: TGTGCCACCAGCCCCGTCAAGGGTGCGCCCGGTTTGACTGAAGCTTTCTTT.